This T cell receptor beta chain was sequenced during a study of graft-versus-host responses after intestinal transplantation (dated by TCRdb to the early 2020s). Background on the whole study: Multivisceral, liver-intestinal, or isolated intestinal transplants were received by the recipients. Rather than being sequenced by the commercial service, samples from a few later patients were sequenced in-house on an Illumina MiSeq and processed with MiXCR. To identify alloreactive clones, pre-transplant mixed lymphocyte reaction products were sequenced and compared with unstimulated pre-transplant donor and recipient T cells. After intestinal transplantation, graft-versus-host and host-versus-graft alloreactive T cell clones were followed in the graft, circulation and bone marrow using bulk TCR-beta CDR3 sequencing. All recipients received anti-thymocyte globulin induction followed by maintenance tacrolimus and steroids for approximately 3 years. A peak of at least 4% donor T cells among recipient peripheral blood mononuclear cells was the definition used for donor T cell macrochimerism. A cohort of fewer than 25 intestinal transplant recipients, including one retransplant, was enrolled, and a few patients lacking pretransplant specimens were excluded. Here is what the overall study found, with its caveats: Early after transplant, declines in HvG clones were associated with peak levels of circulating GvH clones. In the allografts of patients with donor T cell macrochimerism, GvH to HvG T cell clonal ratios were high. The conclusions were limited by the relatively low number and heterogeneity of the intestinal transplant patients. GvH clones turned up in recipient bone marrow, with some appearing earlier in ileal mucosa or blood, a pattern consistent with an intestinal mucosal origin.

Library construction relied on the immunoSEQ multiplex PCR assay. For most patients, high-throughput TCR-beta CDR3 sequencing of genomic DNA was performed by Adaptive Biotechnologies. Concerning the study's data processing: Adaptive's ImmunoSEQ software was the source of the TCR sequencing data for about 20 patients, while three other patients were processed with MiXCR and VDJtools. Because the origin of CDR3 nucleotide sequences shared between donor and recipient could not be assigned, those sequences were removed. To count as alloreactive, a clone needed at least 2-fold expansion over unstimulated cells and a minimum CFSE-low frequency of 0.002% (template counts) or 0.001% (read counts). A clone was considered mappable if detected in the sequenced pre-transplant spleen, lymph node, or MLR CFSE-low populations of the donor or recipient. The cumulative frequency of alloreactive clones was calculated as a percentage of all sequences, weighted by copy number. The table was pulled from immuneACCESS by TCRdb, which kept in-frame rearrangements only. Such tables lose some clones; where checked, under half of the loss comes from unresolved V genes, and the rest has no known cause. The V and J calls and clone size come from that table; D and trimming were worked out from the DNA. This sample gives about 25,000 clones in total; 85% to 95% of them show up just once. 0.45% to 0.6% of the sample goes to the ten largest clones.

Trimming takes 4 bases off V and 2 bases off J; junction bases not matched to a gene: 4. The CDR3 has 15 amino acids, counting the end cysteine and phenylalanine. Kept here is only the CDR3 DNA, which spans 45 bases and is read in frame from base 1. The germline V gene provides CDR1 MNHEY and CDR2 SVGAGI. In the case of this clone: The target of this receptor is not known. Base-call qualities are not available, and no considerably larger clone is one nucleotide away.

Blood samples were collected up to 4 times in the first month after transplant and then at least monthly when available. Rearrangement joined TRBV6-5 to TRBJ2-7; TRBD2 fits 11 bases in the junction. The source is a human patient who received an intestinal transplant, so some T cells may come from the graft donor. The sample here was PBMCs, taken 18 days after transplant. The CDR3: CASSSSGGSTYEQYF. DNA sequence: TGTGCCAGCAGTTCTAGCGGGGGGTCGACCTACGAGCAGTACTTC.